The sequence of this T cell receptor (beta chain) was determined in a study of T cells in Graves' hyperthyroidism and ophthalmopathy. Overall study results and limits: Blood also showed most of the thyroid clonotypes that were expanded above 0.001.

Amplified TCR beta CDR3 regions derived from RNA transcripts. A set of HTBI primers served as the primers for a first-round RT-PCR of the TCR CDR3. TCRdb independently ran MiXCR on the multiplex PCR reads; one entry per CDR3 protein. Found here are about 700,000 distinct CDR3 sequences, about 15% of them singletons; the top ten hold 10% to 13%. A remark on this clonotype: Its antigen is as yet unknown.

Trimming removed 3 bases from V and 7 bases from J, with 10 bases in between. The germline gives CDR1 MDHEN, CDR2 SYDVKM. The CDR3 runs 13 residues. This clonotype originated in a woman in her late teens or twenties with Graves' hyperthyroidism. The chain combines TRBV28 with TRBJ1-3; D uncertain. Material for sequencing was blood. The CDR3: CASSLGTRNTIYF. In DNA, the CDR3 is TGTGCCAGCAGTTTGGGCACACGGAACACCATATATTTT.